This T cell receptor (beta chain) was identified during a study of PD-1 blockade in classical Hodgkin lymphoma. Time point described: cycle 4 day 1 (C4D1), after 6 weeks of nivolumab. All patients relapsed after autologous stem cell transplantation, and brentuximab vedotin exposure varied. Only in-frame clones appear in the TCRdb table, and some are missing; sequencing was by immunoSEQ multiplex PCR. The sample consists of 90,000 to 110,000 clones, approximately 89% of them appearing once. From germline, CDR1 is WNHNN and CDR2 SYGVQD (reference sequence). The V and J ends lost 2 bases and 5 bases respectively, with 16 bases between them. This CDR3 is built from 16 residues. As regards this clone: As yet, its antigen is unknown.

Findings and limits, study-wide: Any patient who commenced nivolumab under 1 year after ASCT was excluded. Relapsed/refractory patients reportedly had the lowest baseline TCR diversity, below newly diagnosed patients, who were below healthy donors. Diversity in CD4+ TCRs, unlike that measured in CD8+ TCRs, had risen significantly by C4D1. Complete responders' diversity at baseline resembled that of newly diagnosed patients.

The specimen comprised peripheral blood mononuclear cells (PBMCs), sampled before the fourth cycle of nivolumab. This chain uses TRBV10-1 with TRBJ2-1; D is perhaps TRBD2 (6 bases). The origin of this receptor is a human donor with classical Hodgkin lymphoma. Written as DNA, the CDR3 is TGCGCCAGCAGTGAGAGGACGGGGGTCAACAACAATGAGCAGTTCTTC. Its translation is CASSERTGVNNNEQFF.